What follows are 9 T cell receptor beta chains derived from one specimen sequenced in a study of T cells in Graves' hyperthyroidism and ophthalmopathy (dated by TCRdb to about 2019). Libraries were built with multiplex PCR. Sequencing relied on an Illumina HiSeq 2000. The TCR beta CDR3 regions were amplified from RNA transcripts. The TCR CDR3 was subjected to a first round of RT-PCR using the HTBI primer set and the Qiagen OneStep RT-PCR kit. TCRdb handled the public reads itself, with Q25 trimming in fastp and clone calling in MiXCR, and kept productive beta chains. Identical CDR3 protein sequences are pooled into one entry, listed with their most common genes and DNA. The sample includes some 210,000 distinct CDR3 sequences, with roughly 15% observed a single time. Approximately 46% of the sample goes to the ten largest clones. Sequencing used blood. The source is a man in his forties or fifties with Graves' hyperthyroidism.

As DNA, the CDR3 is TGTGCCATCAGCATGACAAAAACAGCCAAAAACATTCAGTACTTC. It codes for CAISMTKTAKNIQYF. The J gene is TRBJ2-4, the V gene TRBV10-3; D uncertain. V gave up 6 bases and J gave up 0 bases, with 12 bases separating them. There are 15 residues in the CDR3. Germline CDR1 ENHRY, CDR2 SYGVKD.

This clonotype was seen more than once but under ten times. CDR3 bases: TGCGCCAGCAGCGGGGACAGGGTTGGCGAGCAGTACTTC. This translates into CASSGDRVGEQYF. The V and J genes are TRBV5-1 and TRBJ2-7; 9 nucleotides line up with TRBD1. The trim removed 4 bases at V and 6 bases at J, leaving 5 bases unmatched. The V gene's germline CDR1 is SGHRS and CDR2 YFSETQ. The CDR3 spans 13 residues.

In its sample, this clonotype was seen a few times. A junction end diverges from the germline sequence, so it may reflect a read error. The chain carries TRBV27 and TRBJ2-7; D gene unclear. This CDR3 has 14 amino acids. CDR1 MNHEY and CDR2 SMNVEV come from the germline V gene (reference sequence). CDR3 in DNA: TGTACCAGCAGTTTAACGAGACACCACTACGAGCAGTACTTC. Its translation is CTSSLTRHHYEQYF.

The genes are TRBV5-1 and TRBJ2-1, with D perhaps TRBD1 or TRBD2 (5 bases each). This CDR3 is built from 13 residues. The V gene's germline CDR1 is SGHRS and CDR2 YFSETQ. Trimming left V 0 bases short and J 9 bases short, with 10 bases between. CDR3 loop: CASSLVTRGEQFF. The CDR3 bases are TGCGCCAGCAGCTTGGTTACGAGGGGTGAGCAGTTCTTC.

The genes are TRBV27 and TRBJ2-1, with 10 bases that match TRBD2. The trim removed 2 bases at V and 7 bases at J, leaving 5 bases unmatched. CDR1 is MNHEY and CDR2 is SMNVEV in the germline V gene (reference sequence). This CDR3 has 15 amino acids. In nucleotides, the CDR3 is TGTGCCAGCAGTTTACCCCCGACTAGCGGGAATGAGCAGTTCTTC. Protein product: CASSLPPTSGNEQFF.

This clonotype was seen more than once but under ten times. The genes are TRBV6-2 or TRBV6-3 and TRBJ2-6; D not resolved. The V gene's germline CDR1 is MNHEY and CDR2 SVGEGT. Trimming stripped 4 bases from V and 0 bases from J, with 16 bases between. This CDR3 spans 18 amino acids. CDR3 region: CASSSVSTILSGANVLTF. The CDR3 nucleotides are TGTGCCAGCAGTTCGGTCTCAACGATCCTCTCTGGGGCCAACGTCCTGACTTTC.

This clonotype was seen at least ten times. The chain combines TRBV6-1 with TRBJ2-1, with 8 bases lining up with TRBD2. The V gene end was trimmed by 6 bases and the J gene end by 5 bases; junction bases not matched to a gene: 6. Germline V lookup: CDR1 MNHNS, CDR2 SASEGT. The CDR3 totals 14 residues. The CDR3 loop reads CASRSGTRDNEQFF. The CDR3 bases are TGTGCCAGCAGATCCGGGACTAGAGACAATGAGCAGTTCTTC.

Ten or more counts support this clonotype. The chain couples TRBV28 to TRBJ2-3; the D gene could be TRBD1 or TRBD2 (5 bases each). The germline CDR1 and CDR2 sequences are MDHEN and SYDVKM. Between the trimmed V and J ends, which lost 3 bases and 4 bases, there was a span of 11 bases. The CDR3 runs to 14 residues. CDR3 sequence reads: CASSLGVGADTQYF. DNA for the CDR3: TGTGCCAGCAGTTTGGGGGTTGGTGCAGATACGCAGTATTTT.

Many counts were recorded for this clonotype. The chain couples TRBV3-1 to TRBJ2-3, with a possible D match to TRBD1 (6 bases). The CDR3 runs 14 residues. Trimming left V 1 base short and J 5 bases short, with 10 bases between. Germline V lookup: CDR1 LGHDT, CDR2 YNNKEL (reference sequence). For the CDR3, the DNA is TGTGCCAGCAGCCAAGTTTCAGGGGAAGATACGCAGTATTTT. Its protein is CASSQVSGEDTQYF.